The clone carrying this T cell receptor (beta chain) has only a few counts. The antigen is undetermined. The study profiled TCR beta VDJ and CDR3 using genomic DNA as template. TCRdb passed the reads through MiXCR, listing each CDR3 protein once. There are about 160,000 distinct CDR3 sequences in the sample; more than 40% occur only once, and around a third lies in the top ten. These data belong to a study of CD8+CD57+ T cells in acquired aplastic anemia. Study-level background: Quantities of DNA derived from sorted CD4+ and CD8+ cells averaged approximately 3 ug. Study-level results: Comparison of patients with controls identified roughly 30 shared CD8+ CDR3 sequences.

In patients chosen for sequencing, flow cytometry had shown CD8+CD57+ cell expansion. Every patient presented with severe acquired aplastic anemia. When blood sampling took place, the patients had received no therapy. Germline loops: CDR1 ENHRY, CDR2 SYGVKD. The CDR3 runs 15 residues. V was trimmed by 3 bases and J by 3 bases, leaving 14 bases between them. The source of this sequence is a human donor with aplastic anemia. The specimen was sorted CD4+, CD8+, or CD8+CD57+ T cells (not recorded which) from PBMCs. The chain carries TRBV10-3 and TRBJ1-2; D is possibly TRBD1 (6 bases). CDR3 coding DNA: TGTGCCATCAGTGAACGAGATGGGGGCCACTATGGCTACACCTTC. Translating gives CAISERDGGHYGYTF.